Listed below are T cell receptor beta chains from one sample, sequenced in a study of blood T cells in healthy people across ages. A single record per CDR3 protein comes from TCRdb applying MiXCR to the 5' RACE reads. The data contain roughly 1.4 million distinct CDR3 sequences, approximately 59% of them seen just once; the ten biggest clones take up over 5.5%. The sample taken for sequencing was blood. The receptor source for this set is a man aged 18 to 29 in good health. Each CDR3 is given with its conserved first and last residue. A D gene is named only where the DNA matches it firmly. Size values are once, few and many counts, or a class for expanded clones, and some rows have none.

.	TRBV29-1	TRBJ2-7	TRBD2	TGCAGCGTTACTAGCGGGGTCGATGAGCAGTACTTC	CSVTSGVDEQYF
.	TRBV4-3	TRBJ2-5	.	TGCGCCAGCAGCCGATCCGGGACCCAAGGGGAGACCCAGTACTTC	CASSRSGTQGETQYF
few	TRBV4-1	TRBJ1-6	.	TGCGCCAGCAGCCAAGACGACCAGGGCCGTTCACCCCTCCACTTT	CASSQDDQGRSPLHF
.	TRBV10-3	TRBJ1-1	.	TGTGCCTACAAAGGTTCCAAAGATGGTGAAGCTTTCTTT	CAYKGSKDGEAFF
few	TRBV5-1	TRBJ2-1	TRBD2	TGCGCCAGCAGCTTAGCGGAACTAGCGGGAACCGACAATGAGCAGTTCTTC	CASSLAELAGTDNEQFF
.	TRBV20-1	TRBJ2-1	.	TGCAGTGCCCGGACCCCTAGGAGCGGGCACTGGGATGAGCAGTTCTTC	CSARTPRSGHWDEQFF
.	TRBV6-1	TRBJ2-3	.	TGTGCCAGCAGTGAATCAGGGACCGGTACGCAGTATTTT	CASSESGTGTQYF
.	TRBV9	TRBJ1-2	TRBD1	TGTGCCAGCAGCGTAGCTTGGACAGGCTATGGCTACACCTTC	CASSVAWTGYGYTF
once	TRBV28	TRBJ2-1	.	TGTGCCAGCAGCCCCCCCACAAACAATGAGCAGTTCTTC	CASSPPTNNEQFF
.	TRBV29-1	TRBJ2-1	.	TGCAGCGTTGAAGGACAATCCGAATCCAATGAGCAGTTCTTC	CSVEGQSESNEQFF
.	TRBV6-1	TRBJ1-5	.	TGTGCCAGCAGTGCCCTCATTGACCACAGGGCTAGACAGCCCCAGCATTTT	CASSALIDHRARQPQHF
few	TRBV3-1	TRBJ2-5	TRBD1	TGTGCCAGCAGCCAAGGGGACAGGGGGATTGGTGAGACCCAGTACTTC	CASSQGDRGIGETQYF
.	TRBV29-1	TRBJ1-1	.	TGCAGCGTTGGTTTTGGTGTGGTTCGGGGGCAGCTTGGCCCTGAAGCTTTCTTT	CSVGFGVVRGQLGPEAFF
.	TRBV2	TRBJ2-7	TRBD1	TGTGCCAGCAGTGATAGGGACAGGAGCTCCTACGAGCAGTACTTC	CASSDRDRSSYEQYF
.	TRBV29-1	TRBJ2-5	.	TGCAGCCTTTGGGCAGGAAACACTGGGACCCAGTACTTC	CSLWAGNTGTQYF
.	TRBV12-3/TRBV12-4	TRBJ2-1	TRBD2	TGTGCCAGCAGTTATGGCGGGAGGGTAGATGAGCAGTTCTTC	CASSYGGRVDEQFF
few	TRBV29-1	TRBJ2-3	.	TGCAGCGCCGTCACCCGGGAGAAGGGCACAGATACGCAGTATTTT	CSAVTREKGTDTQYF
few	TRBV14	TRBJ2-3	.	TGTGCCAGCAGGAAAGGGGCGGATTACACAGATACGCAGTATTTT	CASRKGADYTDTQYF
.	TRBV11-3	TRBJ2-7	.	TGTGCCAGCAGCTTAAACCCACAGGACGGACAGTACTTC	CASSLNPQDGQYF
.	TRBV12-3/TRBV12-4	TRBJ2-3	TRBD2	TGTGCCAGCAGTTTGAGGAGCGGGAGGACCGCAGATACGCAGTATTTT	CASSLRSGRTADTQYF
.	TRBV30	TRBJ2-7	TRBD1	TGTGCCTGGAGTAAACCAGGGGGCCAATCCTACGAGCAGTACTTC	CAWSKPGGQSYEQYF
few	TRBV20-1	TRBJ2-7	.	TGCAGTGCTAGAGACCTACCCGCTGGGCAATCTTACGAGCAGTACTTC	CSARDLPAGQSYEQYF
.	TRBV12-3/TRBV12-4	TRBJ1-4	.	TGTGCCAGCAGCTTATCGGGACCAGAACTGTTTTTT	CASSLSGPELFF
once	TRBV29-1	TRBJ2-7	TRBD2	TGCAGCGTTGGGGTTAGCGGGGTAGGAGCCCAGTACTTC	CSVGVSGVGAQYF
many	TRBV5-5	TRBJ2-3	TRBD2	TGTGCCAGCAGTACTAGCGGGGTCAGAGATACGCAGTATTTT	CASSTSGVRDTQYF
.	TRBV6-1	TRBJ2-5	TRBD2	TGTGCCAGCAGTGTCCCCCGACTGACTAGCGGGGGGGCCTTGGAGACCCAGTACTTC	CASSVPRLTSGGALETQYF
.	TRBV11-2	TRBJ2-3	.	TGTGCCAGCAGCTTATATATTGCGGGTGGGGGGCAGTATTTT	CASSLYIAGGGQYF
.	TRBV20-1	TRBJ2-3	.	TGCAGTGCTAGAGACGCACCCGCAGATACGCAGTATTTT	CSARDAPADTQYF
few	TRBV2	TRBJ2-5	TRBD2	TGTGCCAGCAGTGAGGCGGGAGAAGAGACCCAGTACTTC	CASSEAGEETQYF
few	TRBV4-1	TRBJ2-5	TRBD2	TGCGCCAGCAGCCAAGAGGGACTAGCGGGAGGCCAGACCCAGTACTTC	CASSQEGLAGGQTQYF
.	TRBV10-3	TRBJ2-3	TRBD1	TGTGCCATCAGCGAACAGGGGGAGGTCACAGATACGCAGTATTTT	CAISEQGEVTDTQYF
.	TRBV5-4	TRBJ2-3	TRBD2	TGTGCCAGCAGTTACGGGGGGGACCGCACAGATACGCAGTATTTT	CASSYGGDRTDTQYF
.	TRBV2	TRBJ2-5	TRBD2	TGTGCCAGCAGTGAAGCGCTTGTACTAGCGGGACCCCTGGGAACAGAGACCCAGTACTTC	CASSEALVLAGPLGTETQYF
.	TRBV20-1	TRBJ2-2	.	TGCAGTGCCCAAACCAGGGGCACCGGGGAGCTGTTTTTT	CSAQTRGTGELFF